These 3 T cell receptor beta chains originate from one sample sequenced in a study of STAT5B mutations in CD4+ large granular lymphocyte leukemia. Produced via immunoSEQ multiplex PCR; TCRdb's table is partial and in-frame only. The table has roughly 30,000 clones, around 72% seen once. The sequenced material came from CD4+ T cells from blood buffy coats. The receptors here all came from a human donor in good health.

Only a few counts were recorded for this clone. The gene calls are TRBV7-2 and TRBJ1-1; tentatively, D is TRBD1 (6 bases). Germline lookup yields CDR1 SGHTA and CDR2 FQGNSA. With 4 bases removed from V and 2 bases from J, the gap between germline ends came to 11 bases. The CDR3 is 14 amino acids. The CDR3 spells CASSSDRRNTEAFF. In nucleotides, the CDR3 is TGTGCCAGCAGCTCCGACAGGAGAAACACTGAAGCTTTCTTT.

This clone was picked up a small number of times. The CDR3 loop reads CASSPDRDYEQYF. CDR3 sequence (DNA): TGTGCCAGCTCACCGGACAGAGACTACGAGCAGTACTTC. The chain is built from TRBV18 and TRBJ2-7; TRBD1 is a possible D gene (6 bases). Germline V CDR1 and CDR2: KGHSH, LQKENI. Trimming pared 3 bases from V and 3 bases from J, leaving 9 bases between. This CDR3 comprises 13 residues.

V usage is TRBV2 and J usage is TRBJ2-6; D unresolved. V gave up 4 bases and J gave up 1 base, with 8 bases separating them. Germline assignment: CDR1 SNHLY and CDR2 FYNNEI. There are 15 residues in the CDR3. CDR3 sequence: CASSAAPSGANVLTF. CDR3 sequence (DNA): TGTGCCAGCAGTGCCGCCCCGTCTGGGGCCAACGTCCTGACTTTC.